A single sample is the source of the 4 T cell receptor beta chains below, sequenced in a study of early T cells in non-severe SARS-CoV-2 infection. MiXCR, run by TCRdb on the 5' RACE reads, gives a single entry per CDR3 protein. The repertoire includes under 70,000 distinct CDR3 sequences, 5.9% of them detected once, and roughly 3.5% sits in the top ten. The specimen comprised whole blood, sampled at baseline. Receptors originate from an adult who was a healthcare worker with PCR-confirmed SARS-CoV-2 infection or an uninfected control (not recorded which).

This clonotype was seen repeatedly, ten times or more. The J gene is TRBJ1-1, the V gene TRBV7-2, with 7 nucleotides matching TRBD1. Germline CDR1 reads SGHTA; CDR2 reads FQGNSA. J lost 5 bases, V lost 4 bases, and 10 bases had no gene match. The CDR3 is 15 residues long. CDR3 DNA sequence: TGTGCCAGCAGCTACGCCAGGGGGAGAGGTACTGAAGCTTTCTTT. This translates into CASSYARGRGTEAFF. Full variable domain (outside the CDR3, taken from reference TRBV7-2 and TRBJ1-1): GAGVSQSPSNKVTEKGKDVELRCDPISGHTALYWYRQSLGQGLEFLIYFQGNSAPDKSGLPSDRFSAERTGGSVSTLTIQRTQQEDSAVYLCASSYARGRGTEAFFGQGTRLTVV.

This clonotype came up many times. J is TRBJ2-1 and V is TRBV7-9; 10 nucleotides match TRBD2. CDR3 length equals 15 residues. Germline V CDR1 and CDR2: SEHNR, FQNEAQ (reference sequence). The junction had 5 bases not matched to a gene; V was cut back by 5 bases and J by 4 bases. The CDR3 DNA reads as TGTGCCAGCAGCATCACTAGCGGGACTTACAATGAGCAGTTCTTC. Translating gives CASSITSGTYNEQFF. The variable domain in full, completed from reference TRBV7-9 and TRBJ2-1, reads DTGVSQNPRHKITKRGQNVTFRCDPISEHNRLYWYRQTLGQGPEFLTYFQNEAQLEKSRLLSDRFSAERPKGSFSTLEIQRTEQGDSAMYLCASSITSGTYNEQFFGPGTRLTVL.

V is TRBV28 and J is TRBJ2-2; a weak D match, TRBD2 (6 bases). Germline V gene lookup returns CDR1 MDHEN and CDR2 SYDVKM. The CDR3 is 15 amino acids. V lost 1 base and J 5 bases, leaving 11 bases between the germline ends. The CDR3, as DNA: TGTGCCAGCAGTTTATTTCGGGGGAATACCGGGGAGCTGTTTTTT. Its protein product is CASSLFRGNTGELFF.

This clonotype was seen many times. The chain has TRBV2 and TRBJ2-1; 11 nucleotides line up with TRBD2. V was pared by 7 bases and J by 5 bases, with 7 bases of the junction left unmatched. Germline V gives CDR1 SNHLY, CDR2 FYNNEI. CDR3 size: 15 residues. DNA for the CDR3: TGTGCCAGCAATCAACTAGCGGGAGTTAACAATGAGCAGTTCTTC. Translating gives CASNQLAGVNNEQFF.